The T cell receptor (beta chain) under discussion was sequenced for a study of cytomegalovirus exposure and HLA in healthy donors. Overall study findings and caveats: As confirmed in vitro, three CMV-associated chains were specific for CMV antigens.

The germline V gene encodes CDR1 SQVTM and CDR2 ANQGSEA. This CDR3 has 14 amino acids. V was pared by 6 bases and J by 1 base, with 16 bases between. Use of 60 Vbeta and 13 Jbeta primers characterized the PCR. Data came from immunoSEQ multiplex PCR; TCRdb stores just in-frame clones and leaves some out. The sample has 160,000 or so clones; 77% are singletons. In regard to this clone: The antigen is undetermined.

The sample comprised PBMCs. J is TRBJ2-7 and V is TRBV29-1, with TRBD1 as a possible D gene (6 bases). The receptor was isolated from a man between 45 and 60 years old in good health and CMV-seropositive. The chain's CDR3 is CSVTPGQGSYEQYF. CDR3 nucleotide sequence: TGCAGCGTCACGCCGGGACAAGGATCCTACGAGCAGTACTTC.